The 30 T cell receptor beta chains presented below share a single source sample, sequenced in a study of human T cells and chemical hapten exposure. Time point here: patch test 1, 2 weeks after DPC sensitization. The sample's treatment: therapeutic diphenylcyclopropenone sensitization with weekly scalp DPC. TCRdb re-analysed the RACE reads in MiXCR, keeping a single row per CDR3 protein. Altogether under 200,000 distinct CDR3 sequences are present, approximately 14% being singletons, with the ten largest covering 1.5% to 2%. Sequencing was performed on whole blood, taken in connection with sensitization to the hapten diphenylcyclopropenone (DPC). The receptor source for this set is a woman in her twenties or thirties with alopecia areata. Some clones in this sample may be carry-over from other donors' samples.

This clonotype was seen a handful of times. This chain uses TRBV7-6 with TRBJ1-3, with TRBD1 matching over 7 bases. The CDR3 has 17 amino acids. Germline assignment: CDR1 SGHVS and CDR2 FNYEAQ. With V trimmed by 4 bases and J by 0 bases, 9 bases remained unmatched. CDR3 sequence (DNA): TGTGCCAGCAGCTCCGGAGCCAGACAGGGCTCTGGAAACACCATATATTTT. This codes for CASSSGARQGSGNTIYF.

This clonotype was detected ten times or more. This chain uses TRBV20-1 with TRBJ2-1; 8 bases are shared with TRBD2. The CDR3 is 14 amino acids. J was trimmed by 6 bases and V by 1 base; bases with no gene match: 5. Germline-derived CDR1 and CDR2 are DFQATT and SNEGSKA (reference sequence). The CDR3, as DNA: TGCAGTGCTAGAGTACCCGGGAGGGCCAATGAGCAGTTCTTC. Protein product: CSARVPGRANEQFF.

Ten or more counts support this clonotype. V gene TRBV6-5 combines with J gene TRBJ2-7; perhaps TRBD2 as D (6 bases). The CDR3 is 12 amino acids. CDR1 MNHEY and CDR2 SVGAGI come from the germline V gene. Trimming removed 8 bases from V and 2 bases from J, with 10 bases in between. The CDR3 is CASGGSPYEQYF. The CDR3 DNA is TGTGCCAGCGGAGGGTCTCCCTACGAGCAGTACTTC.

The chain joins TRBV5-1 to TRBJ2-5; possibly TRBD1 for D (7 bases). Germline V gives CDR1 SGHRS, CDR2 YFSETQ. The V end was cut by 1 base, the J end by 4 bases, with 14 bases between. This CDR3 comprises 15 residues. Written as DNA, the CDR3 is TGCGCCAGCAGCTTGAACCCAGGGGGGCCAGAGACCCAGTACTTC. This encodes CASSLNPGGPETQYF. Combining the CDR3 with reference TRBV5-1 and TRBJ2-5 gives the whole variable domain KAGVTQTPRYLIKTRGQQVTLSCSPISGHRSVSWYQQTPGQGLQFLFEYFSETQRNKGNFPGRFSGRQFSNSRSEMNVSTLELGDSALYLCASSLNPGGPETQYFGPGTRLLVL.

This clonotype was seen only a few times. The chain uses TRBV6-6 and TRBJ1-2; D call uncertain. With 9 bases removed from V and 4 bases from J, the gap between germline ends came to 15 bases. The CDR3 length is 13 residues. The germline CDR1 and CDR2 sequences are MNHNY and SVGAGI (reference sequence). The CDR3 is CASTLWDRYGYTF. The CDR3 nucleotides are TGTGCCAGTACCCTATGGGATCGCTATGGCTACACCTTC.

This clonotype was detected only a few times. V is TRBV3-1 and J is TRBJ2-1, with D perhaps given as TRBD1 or TRBD2 (6 bases each). V gave up 2 bases and J gave up 8 bases, with 13 bases separating them. Germline CDR1 LGHDT, CDR2 YNNKEL (reference sequence). The CDR3 consists of 14 residues. DNA for the CDR3: TGTGCCAGCAGCCAACCCCCAGGGGAGGATGAGCAGTTCTTC. Its protein product is CASSQPPGEDEQFF.

This clonotype was observed at least ten times. The chain carries TRBV12-3 or TRBV12-4 and TRBJ1-5; D possibly corresponds to TRBD1 (6 bases). The CDR3 runs to 16 residues. Trimming took 6 bases from V and 2 from J, leaving 17 bases between them. This CDR3 is CASSLSQGLGNQPQHF. CDR3 coding DNA: TGTGCCAGCAGCCTATCCCAGGGGCTTGGCAATCAGCCCCAGCATTTT.

This clonotype has ten or more counts. This sequence joins TRBV29-1 and TRBJ2-1; D unresolved. With 3 bases removed from V and 5 bases from J, the gap between germline ends came to 8 bases. CDR3 length: 12 amino acids. Germline CDR1 and CDR2: SQVTM and ANQGSEA. This chain's CDR3 is CSVDRSHNEQFF. CDR3 sequence (DNA): TGCAGCGTTGACAGGTCCCACAATGAGCAGTTCTTC.

This clonotype has at least ten counts. The chain joins TRBV28 to TRBJ1-1; TRBD1 might be the D (5 bases). The V end was cut by 8 bases, the J end by 4 bases, with 17 bases between. Germline CDR1 reads MDHEN; CDR2 reads SYDVKM. The CDR3 runs 14 residues. The DNA for the CDR3 is TGTGCCAGCGGGGATCAGGGTGCAGCCACTGAAGCTTTCTTT. As protein: CASGDQGAATEAFF.

The V and J genes are TRBV20-1 and TRBJ2-5, with unresolved D. This CDR3 region has 16 residues. From germline, CDR1 is DFQATT and CDR2 SNEGSKA (reference sequence). Trimming shortened V by 0 bases and J by 2 bases, and 16 bases separated the two germline ends. DNA of the CDR3: TGCAGTGCTAGAGATTTTAGTGCAATGGGGCAAGAGACCCAGTACTTC. It encodes CSARDFSAMGQETQYF.

The sample holds many counts of this clonotype. The J gene is TRBJ2-5, the V gene TRBV6-1, with 8 bases fitting TRBD1. From germline, CDR1 is MNHNS and CDR2 SASEGT. The CDR3 covers 14 residues. V dropped 3 bases and J dropped 1; count of bases not matched to a gene: 1. The CDR3 region is CASSEGQVQETQYF. The CDR3 DNA sequence: TGTGCCAGCAGTGAGGGACAGGTCCAAGAGACCCAGTACTTC.

This clonotype has at least ten counts. The rearrangement links TRBV7-2 to TRBJ2-1; the D is unclear. The germline V gene encodes CDR1 SGHTA and CDR2 FQGNSA. Trimming pared 1 base from V and 6 bases from J, leaving 7 bases between. CDR3 length: 13 amino acids. This CDR3 reads CASSLVNSNEQFF. DNA of the CDR3: TGTGCCAGCAGCTTAGTAAATAGCAATGAGCAGTTCTTC.

This clonotype was picked up a small number of times. J is TRBJ2-5 and V is TRBV28, with 7 bases identical to TRBD2. J gave up 5 bases and V 4 bases, and 4 bases lay outside the gene matches. The CDR3 sequence is 13 residues long. Germline CDR1 MDHEN, CDR2 SYDVKM. The CDR3 DNA sequence: TGTGCCAGCAGTTCCGGCGGGAGTGAGACCCAGTACTTC. It encodes CASSSGGSETQYF. Full variable domain (remainder filled in from reference TRBV28 and TRBJ2-5): DVKVTQSSRYLVKRTGEKVFLECVQDMDHENMFWYRQDPGLGLRLIYFSYDVKMKEKGDIPEGYSVSREKKERFSLILESASTNQTSMYLCASSSGGSETQYFGPGTRLLVL.

This clonotype was observed a handful of times. The chain employs TRBV28 and TRBJ1-2, with D possibly being TRBD1 (6 bases). V lost 4 bases to trimming and J lost 4 bases, with 13 bases between them. This CDR3 contains 14 residues. Germline values: CDR1 MDHEN, CDR2 SYDVKM. CDR3 loop: CASSSRGASYGYTF. The CDR3, as DNA: TGTGCCAGCAGTTCCAGGGGCGCCAGCTATGGCTACACCTTC.

This sequence joins TRBV24-1 and TRBJ1-1; 8 bases match TRBD1. The length of the CDR3 is 13 residues. With V trimmed by 8 bases and J by 3 bases, 4 bases remained unmatched. Germline CDR1 is KGHDR and CDR2 is SFDVKD. DNA for the CDR3: TGTGCCACCATGGGACAGGTCGACACTGAAGCTTTCTTT. Protein sequence: CATMGQVDTEAFF.

The rearrangement joins TRBV6-2 or TRBV6-3 to TRBJ1-1; possibly TRBD1 for D (5 bases). V was clipped by 7 bases and J by 1 base, with 13 bases between them. The germline gives CDR1 MNHEY, CDR2 SVGEGT. This CDR3 is 14 amino acids long. The CDR3 here is CASKNPGANTEAFF. Written as DNA, the CDR3 is TGTGCCAGCAAAAACCCCGGGGCGAACACTGAAGCTTTCTTT.

This clonotype was detected only a few times. The gene calls are TRBV29-1 and TRBJ2-1; D possibly uses TRBD1 or TRBD2 (5 bases each). Trimming cost V 4 bases and J 0 bases, with 7 bases left between them. CDR3 length equals 13 residues. Germline CDR1 reads SQVTM; CDR2 reads ANQGSEA. The CDR3 loop is CSVAGSSYNEQFF. The CDR3 coding sequence is TGCAGCGTTGCAGGGAGCTCCTACAATGAGCAGTTCTTC.

This clonotype was observed at least ten times. The rearrangement links TRBV28 to TRBJ1-2; D remains ambiguous. The germline CDR1 and CDR2 sequences are MDHEN and SYDVKM. This CDR3 is built from 13 residues. Trimming removed 1 base from V and 4 bases from J, with 7 bases in between. The CDR3 loop is CASSLSLGYGYTF. The CDR3 DNA reads TGTGCCAGCAGTTTATCCCTCGGCTATGGCTACACCTTC.

The V call is TRBV29-1, the J call TRBJ2-7; unclear D gene. CDR1 SQVTM and CDR2 ANQGSEA come from the germline V gene. The V end was cut by 7 bases, the J end by 2 bases, with 12 bases between. The CDR3 has 12 residues. CDR3 DNA sequence: TGCAGCGCCACAACGGGTACCTACGAGCAGTACTTC. Translation: CSATTGTYEQYF.

The CDR3 nucleotides read TGTGCCAGCAGTTCGCCCGGGACAGGGTATGCAGATACGCAGTATTTT. As protein: CASSSPGTGYADTQYF. The chain has TRBV6-5 and TRBJ2-3; 9 bases fit TRBD1. The CDR3 extends over 16 amino acids. The V segment lost 4 bases and the J segment 4 bases; nucleotides outside the gene matches: 9. Germline-derived CDR1 and CDR2 are MNHEY and SVGAGI.

This clonotype occurred a few times. CDR3 loop: CASSMDRADTEAFF. The CDR3, as DNA: TGTGCCAGCAGCATGGACAGGGCAGACACTGAAGCTTTCTTT. This chain uses TRBV9 with TRBJ1-1; 8 nucleotides agree with TRBD1. The CDR3 extends over 14 amino acids. The germline V gene encodes CDR1 SGDLS and CDR2 YYNGEE. With V trimmed by 4 bases and J by 3 bases, 5 bases remained unmatched.

The CDR3: CASKGTPHLYEQYF. The CDR3 coding sequence is TGTGCCAGCAAAGGGACACCCCACCTCTACGAGCAGTACTTC. The V and J genes are TRBV28 and TRBJ2-7, with D perhaps matching TRBD1 (6 bases). The CDR3 contains 14 residues. Germline CDR1 and CDR2: MDHEN and SYDVKM. V shed 7 bases and J shed 3 bases, with 16 bases lying between them.

The sample holds one count of this clonotype. The rearrangement uses TRBV19 and TRBJ2-1; 9 nucleotides match TRBD2. Germline loops: CDR1 LNHDA, CDR2 SQIVND (reference sequence). This CDR3 is 15 amino acids long. With V trimmed by 6 bases and J by 0 bases, 3 bases remained unmatched. The CDR3 protein is CASSYSGGSYNEQFF. Here the CDR3 DNA reads TGTGCCAGTAGCTATAGCGGGGGCTCCTACAATGAGCAGTTCTTC.

Only a few counts were recorded for this clonotype. This chain uses TRBV7-9 with TRBJ1-1, with D maybe TRBD1 (5 bases). The CDR3 is 16 amino acids. Germline V lookup: CDR1 SEHNR, CDR2 FQNEAQ (reference sequence). V was clipped by 1 base and J by 5 bases, with 17 bases between them. The CDR3 region has the DNA TGTGCCAGCAGCTTAGTTTTAACAGGACGTGGGACTGAAGCTTTCTTT. Amino acids: CASSLVLTGRGTEAFF.

The V gene is TRBV29-1, the J gene TRBJ1-5; D gene ambiguous. With 6 bases removed from V and 4 bases from J, the gap between germline ends came to 16 bases. The CDR3 extends over 14 amino acids. CDR1 is SQVTM and CDR2 is ANQGSEA in the germline V gene. CDR3 sequence reads: CSVPRRGHNQPQHF. CDR3 nucleotide sequence: TGCAGCGTACCGCGGAGAGGGCATAATCAGCCCCAGCATTTT.

This rearrangement joins TRBV28 to TRBJ2-3, with D possibly being TRBD1 (7 bases). This CDR3 contains 18 residues. Trimming pared 6 bases from V and 2 bases from J, leaving 24 bases between. Germline CDR1 and CDR2: MDHEN and SYDVKM. For the CDR3, the DNA is TGTGCCAGCAGCGAGCAGGCGGCTCAGGGGGGTCACACAGATACGCAGTATTTT. Translating gives CASSEQAAQGGHTDTQYF.

This clonotype was picked up many times. The V gene is TRBV7-8, the J gene TRBJ1-5; TRBD1 matches at 8 bases. Per germline, CDR1 SGHVS and CDR2 FQNEAQ. V lost 1 base, J lost 6 bases, and 8 bases stayed unmatched. This CDR3 contains 16 residues. Here the CDR3 DNA reads TGTGCCAGCAGCTTAGGTTGGGCAGGGGGCGTTCAGCCCCAGCATTTT. Its protein product is CASSLGWAGGVQPQHF.

A few counts support this clonotype. The chain employs TRBV5-1 and TRBJ2-3, with 11 bases lining up with TRBD2. Losses at the gene ends were 8 bases for V and 7 bases for J; bases not matched to a gene: 9. Germline-derived CDR1 and CDR2 are SGHRS and YFSETQ. The CDR3 is 14 amino acids. The CDR3 sequence: CASTPGLAAYTQYF. The CDR3 nucleotides read TGCGCCAGTACACCGGGACTAGCGGCCTATACGCAGTATTTT.

The chain couples TRBV19 to TRBJ2-1; 13 nucleotides align to TRBD2. CDR1 is LNHDA, CDR2 SQIVND, per germline (reference sequence). Trimming at V came to 4 bases and at J to 0 bases, leaving 9 bases not matched to a gene. This CDR3 has 19 amino acids. The CDR3, as DNA: TGTGCCAGTAGTAAGGCTGGGACTAGCGGGGCGAGCTCCTACAATGAGCAGTTCTTC. It codes for CASSKAGTSGASSYNEQFF.

This clonotype was seen only a few times. CDR3 nucleotide sequence: TGTGCCAGCAGTAGACTGACAGGGGGCCTCACCGGGGAGCTGTTTTTT. Translating gives CASSRLTGGLTGELFF. The chain carries TRBV25-1 and TRBJ2-2, with TRBD1 matching 10 bases. Germline V gives CDR1 MGHDK, CDR2 SYGVNS. This CDR3 has 16 residues. Trimming cost V 5 bases and J 4 bases; bases outside gene matches: 7.